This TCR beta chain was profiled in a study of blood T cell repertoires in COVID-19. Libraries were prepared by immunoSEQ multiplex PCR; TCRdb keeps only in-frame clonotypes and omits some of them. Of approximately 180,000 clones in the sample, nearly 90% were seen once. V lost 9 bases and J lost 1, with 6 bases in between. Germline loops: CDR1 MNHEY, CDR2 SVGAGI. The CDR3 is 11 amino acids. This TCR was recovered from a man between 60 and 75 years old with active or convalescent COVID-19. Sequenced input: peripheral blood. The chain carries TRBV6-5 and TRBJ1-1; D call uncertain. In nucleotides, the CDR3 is TGTGCCAGTAGAGAGAACACTGAAGCTTTCTTT. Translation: CASRENTEAFF.